Below, 12 T cell receptor beta chains from the same sample are listed, as sequenced in a study of beta chain features in type 1 diabetes. The authors reverse transcribed all of the isolated RNA, so sequencing captured expressed TCRB transcripts. This table comes from immunoSEQ multiplex PCR, and its TCRdb copy is limited to in-frame clones, with some not included. The data contain under 400,000 clones, less than 15% of them singletons. Sequenced material: central memory CD4+ T cells from blood. The receptors originated from a man younger than 40 in good health.

This clone was counted only a few times. The junction does not match germline at one end; this may be a read error. The V call is TRBV7-7, the J call TRBJ2-3; TRBD2 matches at 10 bases. CDR3 size: 15 residues. The germline gives CDR1 SSHAT, CDR2 FNYEAQ (reference sequence). The CDR3 is CASSLGASGRDTQYF. The CDR3 DNA follows: TGTGCTAGCAGCTTAGGGGCTAGCGGGAGAGATACGCAGTATTTT.

This clone came up a few times. This chain uses TRBV6-5 with TRBJ1-2; D is uncertain. Per germline, CDR1 MNHEY and CDR2 SVGAGI. The CDR3 sequence is 14 residues long. Trimming cost V 0 bases and J 4 bases, with 9 bases left between them. The CDR3 here is CASSYSGGRYGYTF. The CDR3 coding sequence is TGTGCCAGCAGTTACTCAGGCGGACGCTATGGCTACACCTTC.

This clone turned up a few times. This sequence joins TRBV7-2 and TRBJ2-4; D is undetermined. CDR1 is SGHTA and CDR2 is FQGNSA in the germline V gene. The V end was cut by 1 base, the J end by 0 bases, with 16 bases between. This CDR3 has 18 amino acids. CDR3 in amino acids: CASSLGTDTNLAKNIQYF. The CDR3 DNA reads as TGTGCCAGCAGCTTAGGCACAGATACAAACCTAGCCAAAAACATTCAGTACTTC.

This clone was counted only a few times. The rearrangement uses TRBV6-5 and TRBJ2-1; 8 nucleotides agree with TRBD2. This CDR3 has 13 amino acids. The junction had 3 bases not matched to a gene; V was cut back by 2 bases and J by 9 bases. Germline CDR1 is MNHEY and CDR2 is SVGAGI. CDR3 in DNA: TGTGCCAGCAGTTACGGCGCGGGGGGTGAGCAGTTCTTC. This gives the protein CASSYGAGGEQFF.

This chain connects TRBV19 to TRBJ1-2; 7 nucleotides line up with TRBD1. The V and J ends lost 5 bases and 5 bases, in that order; junction bases with no gene match: 8. The germline V gene encodes CDR1 LNHDA and CDR2 SQIVND (reference sequence). This CDR3 comprises 14 residues. The CDR3 region is CASSPRGNPYGYTF. DNA of the CDR3: TGTGCCAGTAGTCCCAGGGGGAATCCATATGGCTACACCTTC.

In its sample, this clone was seen a few times. J is TRBJ2-2 and V is TRBV4-3; TRBD1 might be the D (5 bases). This CDR3 spans 16 amino acids. Deletions cut 2 bases from V and 0 bases from J, with 10 bases between. Looked up from germline, CDR1 is LGHNA and CDR2 is YSLEER. The CDR3: CASSQPGPTNTGELFF. CDR3 DNA: TGCGCCAGCAGCCAACCAGGGCCTACGAACACCGGGGAGCTGTTTTTT.

The rearrangement uses TRBV5-1 and TRBJ2-3; TRBD2 agrees at 9 bases. V lost 4 bases and J lost 0; bases outside the gene matches: 6. Germline CDR1 is SGHRS and CDR2 is YFSETQ. The CDR3 has 16 amino acids. CDR3 protein: CASSLGTSSSTDTQYF. The DNA of the CDR3 is TGCGCCAGCAGCCTAGGGACTAGCTCTAGCACAGATACGCAGTATTTT.

In its sample, this clone was seen a few times. This chain connects TRBV4-1 to TRBJ2-1; D is possibly TRBD2 (5 bases). The V and J ends lost 0 bases and 0 bases respectively, with 12 bases between them. This CDR3 region has 17 residues. Germline-derived CDR1 and CDR2 are MGHRA and YSYEKL. The CDR3 bases are TGCGCCAGCAGCCAAGAGCCCCCGGGGAGCTCCTACAATGAGCAGTTCTTC. Its translation: CASSQEPPGSSYNEQFF.

The rearrangement links TRBV28 to TRBJ1-2; D unclear. Trimming stripped 9 bases from V and 2 bases from J, with 16 bases between. Germline loops: CDR1 MDHEN, CDR2 SYDVKM. This CDR3 is built from 14 residues. The CDR3 bases are TGTGCCAGTTACCGTCCACCCCTAAACTATGGCTACACCTTC. This encodes CASYRPPLNYGYTF.

In its sample, this clone was seen a few times. The CDR3 loop is CASSPEGDGEAFF. CDR3 coding DNA: TGTGCCAGCAGCCCAGAGGGGGATGGTGAAGCTTTCTTT. The chain is built from TRBV9 and TRBJ1-1; maybe TRBD1 (6 bases). The germline CDR1 and CDR2 sequences are SGDLS and YYNGEE. Trimming shortened V by 4 bases and J by 7 bases, and 14 bases separated the two germline ends. The length of the CDR3 is 13 residues. The whole variable domain, remainder taken from reference TRBV9 and TRBJ1-1, is DSGVTQTPKHLITATGQRVTLRCSPRSGDLSVYWYQQSLDQGLQFLIQYYNGEERAKGNILERFSAQQFPDLHSELNLSSLELGDSALYFCASSPEGDGEAFFGQGTRLTVV.

This chain links TRBV5-1 with TRBJ1-2, with no clear D. The CDR3 spans 15 residues. Trimming took 5 bases from V and 3 from J, leaving 17 bases between them. From germline, CDR1 is SGHRS and CDR2 YFSETQ. CDR3 sequence: CASSPDRPEYYGYTF. The CDR3 DNA reads TGCGCCAGCAGTCCTGACCGCCCGGAATACTATGGCTACACCTTC.

Ten or more counts support this clone. The rearrangement links TRBV29-1 to TRBJ2-5; possible D gene TRBD2, 5 bases. The CDR3 is made up of 13 amino acids. V was shortened by 6 bases and J by 5 bases, with 16 bases between the two germline ends. Germline values: CDR1 SQVTM, CDR2 ANQGSEA. CDR3 sequence: CSVGAARGETQYF. In nucleotides, the CDR3 is TGCAGCGTGGGAGCGGCCCGAGGGGAGACCCAGTACTTC.